This T cell receptor beta chain was captured by sequencing in a study of blood T cell repertoires in COVID-19. Turning to the study itself: PBMCs, B-cell-depleted T cells, or T cells provided the cDNA or gDNA that made up the material.

Germline CDR1 and CDR2: SGHVS and FQNEAQ. This CDR3 is 15 amino acids long. V lost 3 bases and J lost 5, with 16 bases in between. Sequenced by immunoSEQ multiplex PCR; TCRdb stores in-frame clones only, minus some. The sample has about 92,000 clones; roughly nine tenths are singletons. Patients in Seattle were enrolled during active infection, then followed longitudinally. This sequence originates from a woman aged 55-69 years with COVID-19, enrolled during active disease. The sample consisted of peripheral blood. J is TRBJ2-5 and V is TRBV7-8, with a possible D match to TRBD2 (6 bases). CDR3 DNA sequence: TGTGCCAGCAGCTTTGGCGGGGAGGAAGTCGAGACCCAGTACTTC. This encodes CASSFGGEEVETQYF. Full variable domain (rest looked up from reference TRBV7-8 and TRBJ2-5): GAGVSQSPRYKVAKRGQDVALRCDPISGHVSLFWYQQALGQGPEFLTYFQNEAQLDKSGLPSDRFFAERPEGSVSTLKIQRTQQEDSAVYLCASSFGGEEVETQYFGPGTRLLVL.